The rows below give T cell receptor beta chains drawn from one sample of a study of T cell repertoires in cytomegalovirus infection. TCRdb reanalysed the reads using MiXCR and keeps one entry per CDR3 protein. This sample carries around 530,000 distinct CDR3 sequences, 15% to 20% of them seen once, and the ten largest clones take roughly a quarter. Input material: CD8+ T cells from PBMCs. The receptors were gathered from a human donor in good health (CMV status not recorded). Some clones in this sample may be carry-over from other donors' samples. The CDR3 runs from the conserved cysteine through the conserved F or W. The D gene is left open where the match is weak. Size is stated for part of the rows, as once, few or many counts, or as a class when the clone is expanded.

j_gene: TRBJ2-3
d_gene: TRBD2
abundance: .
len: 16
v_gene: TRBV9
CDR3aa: CASSYKAGVKTDTQYF
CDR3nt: TGTGCCAGCAGCTATAAAGCGGGAGTTAAAACAGATACGCAGTATTTT

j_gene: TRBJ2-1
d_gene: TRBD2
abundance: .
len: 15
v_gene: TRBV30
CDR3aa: CASTPASGGRNEQFF
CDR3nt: TGTGCCTCAACCCCGGCTAGCGGGGGTAGGAATGAGCAGTTCTTC

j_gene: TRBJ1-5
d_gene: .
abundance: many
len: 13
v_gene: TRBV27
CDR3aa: CASSYTFNQPQHF
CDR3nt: TGTGCCAGCAGTTACACGTTCAATCAGCCCCAGCATTTT

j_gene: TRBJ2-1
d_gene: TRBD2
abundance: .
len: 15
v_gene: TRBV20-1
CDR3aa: CSASPSTSGSTEQFF
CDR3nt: TGCAGTGCTAGTCCGTCGACTAGCGGGAGTACTGAGCAGTTCTTC

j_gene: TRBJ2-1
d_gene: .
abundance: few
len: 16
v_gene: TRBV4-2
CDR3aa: CASSQAPRTGYNEQFF
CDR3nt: TGTGCCAGCAGCCAAGCGCCCAGGACGGGTTACAATGAGCAGTTCTTC

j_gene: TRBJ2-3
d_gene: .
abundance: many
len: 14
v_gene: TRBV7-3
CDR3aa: CASSLKGSPDTQYF
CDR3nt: TGTGCCAGCAGCTTAAAAGGCTCGCCAGATACGCAGTATTTT

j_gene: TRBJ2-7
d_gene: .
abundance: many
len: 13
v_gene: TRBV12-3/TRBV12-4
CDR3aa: CASSPTGPYEQYF
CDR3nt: TGTGCCAGCAGCCCGACAGGCCCCTACGAGCAGTACTTC

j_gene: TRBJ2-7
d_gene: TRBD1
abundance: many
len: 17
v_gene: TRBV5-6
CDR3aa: CASSLEEGQGYAYEQYF
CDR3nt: TGTGCCAGCAGCTTGGAAGAGGGACAGGGCTACGCCTACGAGCAGTACTTC

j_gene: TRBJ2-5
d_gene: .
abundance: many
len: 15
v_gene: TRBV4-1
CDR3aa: CASSQYPGQQETQYF
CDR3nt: TGCGCCAGCAGCCAGTACCCGGGACAACAAGAGACCCAGTACTTC

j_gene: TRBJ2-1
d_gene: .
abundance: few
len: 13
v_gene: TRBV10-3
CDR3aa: CAISDPRDDEQFF
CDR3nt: TGTGCCATCAGTGACCCAAGGGACGATGAGCAGTTCTTC

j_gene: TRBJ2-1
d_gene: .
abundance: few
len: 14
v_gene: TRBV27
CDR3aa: CASSLPGGAHEQFF
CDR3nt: TGTGCCAGCAGTCTCCCTGGTGGGGCCCATGAGCAGTTCTTC

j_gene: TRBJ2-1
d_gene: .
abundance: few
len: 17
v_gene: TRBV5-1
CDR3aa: CASSPAASRSSYNEQFF
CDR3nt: TGCGCCAGCAGTCCGGCGGCTAGCCGGAGCTCCTACAATGAGCAGTTCTTC

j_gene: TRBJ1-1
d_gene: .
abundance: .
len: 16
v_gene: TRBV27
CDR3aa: CASSLSYSGGNTEAFF
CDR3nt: TGTGCCAGCAGTTTATCGTATTCCGGGGGCAACACTGAAGCTTTCTTT

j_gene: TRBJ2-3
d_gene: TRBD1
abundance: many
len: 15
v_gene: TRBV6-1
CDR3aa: CASSAGTGSTDTQYF
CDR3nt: TGTGCCAGCAGTGCCGGGACAGGAAGCACAGATACGCAGTATTTT

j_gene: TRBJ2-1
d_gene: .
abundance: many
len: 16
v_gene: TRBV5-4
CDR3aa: CASTPRGGRPYNEQFF
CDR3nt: TGTGCCAGCACGCCCCGTGGGGGGAGGCCTTACAATGAGCAGTTCTTC

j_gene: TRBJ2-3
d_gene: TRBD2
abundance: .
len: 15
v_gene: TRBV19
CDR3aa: CASSTRTSGTDTQYF
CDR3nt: TGTGCCAGTAGCACCCGGACTAGCGGCACAGATACGCAGTATTTT

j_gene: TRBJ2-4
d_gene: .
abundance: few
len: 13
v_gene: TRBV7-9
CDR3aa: CASSLQGMNIQYF
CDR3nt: TGTGCCAGCAGCTTACAGGGTATGAACATTCAGTACTTC

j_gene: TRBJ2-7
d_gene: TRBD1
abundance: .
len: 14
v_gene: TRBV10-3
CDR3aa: CAISVGTDSYEQYF
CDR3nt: TGTGCCATCAGTGTAGGGACAGACTCCTACGAGCAGTACTTC

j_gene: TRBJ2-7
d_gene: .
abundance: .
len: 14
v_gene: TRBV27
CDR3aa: CASSFSQRASEQYF
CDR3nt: TGTGCCAGCAGTTTTTCACAGAGGGCCTCCGAGCAGTACTTC

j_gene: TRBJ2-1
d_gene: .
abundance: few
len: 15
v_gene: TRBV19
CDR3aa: CASNSRGGTYNEQFF
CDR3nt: TGTGCCAGTAATTCTCGAGGGGGGACCTACAATGAGCAGTTCTTC

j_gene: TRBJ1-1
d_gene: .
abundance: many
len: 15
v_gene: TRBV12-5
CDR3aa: CASGFYRAMNTEAFF
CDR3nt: TGTGCTAGTGGTTTCTACAGGGCTATGAACACTGAAGCTTTCTTT

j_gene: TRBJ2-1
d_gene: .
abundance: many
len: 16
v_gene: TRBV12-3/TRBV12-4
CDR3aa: CASSSTAPPKVGEQFF
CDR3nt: TGTGCCAGCAGTTCTACTGCCCCACCCAAAGTAGGTGAGCAGTTCTTC

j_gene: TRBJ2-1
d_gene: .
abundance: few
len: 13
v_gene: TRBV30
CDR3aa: CAWIKAGSNEQFF
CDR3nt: TGTGCCTGGATCAAGGCAGGGAGCAATGAGCAGTTCTTC

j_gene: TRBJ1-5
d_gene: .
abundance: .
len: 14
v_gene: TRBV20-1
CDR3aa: CSAAGGPSNQPQHF
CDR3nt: TGCAGTGCCGCCGGGGGACCTAGCAATCAGCCCCAGCATTTT

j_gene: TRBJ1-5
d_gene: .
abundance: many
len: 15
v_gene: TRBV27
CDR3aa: CASSLISGGNQPQHF
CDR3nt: TGTGCCAGCAGTTTGATATCAGGGGGCAATCAGCCCCAGCATTTT

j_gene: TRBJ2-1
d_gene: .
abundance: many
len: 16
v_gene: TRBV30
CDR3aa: CAWSVEVQPPYNEQFF
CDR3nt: TGTGCCTGGAGTGTTGAAGTCCAACCTCCCTACAATGAGCAGTTCTTC

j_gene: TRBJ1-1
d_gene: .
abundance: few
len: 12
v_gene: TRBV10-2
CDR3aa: CASSVPYTEAFF
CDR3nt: TGCGCCAGCAGTGTTCCGTACACTGAAGCTTTCTTT